This TCR beta chain comes out of a study of T cell responses to AZD1222 COVID-19 vaccine (dated by TCRdb to the early 2020s). At the level of the whole study: A total of 233 trial participants underwent TCR sequencing, of whom 200 to 220 had received two doses of AZD1222 and roughly 26 had received two doses of the MenACWY control vaccine. Trial participants were enrolled by age into subgroups of 18-55, 56-69 and 70-plus years, and roughly 150, 30 and 60 TCR-sequenced participants, respectively, were included in these subgroups.

The CDR3 regions of human TCRbeta chains were subjected to immunosequencing. The paper's data handling went like this. TCRs in the repertoires were compared against a reference library of SARS-CoV-2-specific TCRs that had been generated with the MIRA antigen-specificity platform. Breadth meant the fraction of unique TCRs that were SARS-CoV-2-associated, whereas depth meant the fraction of total T cells that were SARS-CoV-2-associated. Using the MIRA data, each spike-specific TCR was assigned both to the spike region to which the TCR was reactive and to a CD4 or CD8 class. Log10-transformed breadth and depth values were compared by one-way ANOVA with Sidak's multiple comparisons tests. Imported from immuneACCESS, the table was reduced by TCRdb to in-frame sequences with V and J called. These copies leave out some clones; in studies compared against another copy, an unresolved V gene accounts for under half, and the cause of the remainder is not known. V and J calls and clone size come straight from that table; D and trimming were deduced from the DNA. Counted in this sample were more than 140,000 clones; 85% to 95% of them appeared once. Of the sample, over 0.85% falls within the top ten clones.

Details on this clone: Its specific antigen is unknown. The record has no base qualities; no much larger clone is one base away.

In the paper's terms, the time point label means: baseline before first vaccination. The treatment or condition label corresponds to: meningococcal conjugate vaccine given as trial control. Vaccinee samples came from UK trials COV001 and COV002, including a single-blind randomized controlled phase 2/3 trial of AZD1222 (ChAdOx1 nCoV-19) in healthy adults. For TCRbeta chain sequencing, PBMC samples were collected from trial participants at day 0 and at day 28 after the second dose. CDR1 and CDR2, looked up from the germline V gene, are MNHEY and SVGAGI. Trimming takes 2 bases from V and 10 bases from J, and the germline ends sit 6 bases apart. The CDR3 sequence holds 12 residues, the cysteine and phenylalanine included. The read is trimmed to its CDR3 DNA, 36 bases read in frame from base 1. Paper-wide results and their limitations: The whole spike protein was spanned by vaccine-associated CD4 TCRs, and dominant responses were seen in regions 160-218 and 743-854. Participants were mostly white British, with more females than males. The authors suggested clonal diversity may have been underestimated. Conclusions about previously exposed vaccinees are limited because only five to seven AZD1222 recipients were SARS-CoV-2 seropositive at baseline. Reportedly, almost half of the unique spike-specific TCRs recognized epitopes lying outside the regions that are mutated in the B.1.351 and B.1.1.7 variants. The 56-69-year group was small, and its depth increase did not reach significance, likely because of low power. After two AZD1222 doses, spike-specific TCR breadth and depth were significantly higher than at day 0 and than in MenACWY recipients. Because no day 14 peak-response samples were available, repertoires were characterized only after the peak T cell response.

The TCR originated in an adult in good health. Specimen: peripheral blood, collected on day 0 of MenACWY control vaccination. The rearrangement combines TRBV6-5 with TRBJ1-6; perhaps TRBD1 is the D gene, with 5 bases matching. The CDR3 amino acid sequence is: CASSYGGSPLHF. At the DNA level, the sequence is TGTGCCAGCAGTTACGGGGGGTCACCCCTCCACTTT.